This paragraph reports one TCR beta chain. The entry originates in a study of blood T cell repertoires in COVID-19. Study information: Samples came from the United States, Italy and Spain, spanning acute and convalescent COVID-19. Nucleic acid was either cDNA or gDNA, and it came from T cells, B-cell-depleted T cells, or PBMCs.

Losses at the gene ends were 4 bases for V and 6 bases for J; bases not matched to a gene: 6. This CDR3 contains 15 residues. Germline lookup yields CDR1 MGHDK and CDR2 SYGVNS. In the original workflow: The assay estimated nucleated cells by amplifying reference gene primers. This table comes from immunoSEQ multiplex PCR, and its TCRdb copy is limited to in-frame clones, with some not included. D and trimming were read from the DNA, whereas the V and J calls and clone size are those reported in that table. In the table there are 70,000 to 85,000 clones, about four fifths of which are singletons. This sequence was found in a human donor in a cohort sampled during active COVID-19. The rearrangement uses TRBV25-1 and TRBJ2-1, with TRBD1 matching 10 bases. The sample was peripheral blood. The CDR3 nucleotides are TGTGCCAGCAGTGCTCACGGGACAGGGGTCAATGAGCAGTTCTTC. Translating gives CASSAHGTGVNEQFF.